One and the same sample provided the 21 T cell receptor beta chains below, sequenced in a study of post-analysis software for immune sequencing data. Study-level results: Patients showed TRBV5-6, TRBV5-1 and TRBV20-1 among roughly 5 TRBV segments more frequent than in controls.

Prepared libraries of TCR beta cDNA carried unique molecular identifiers. A single record per CDR3 protein comes from TCRdb applying MiXCR to the PCR reads. This table has 550,000 to 700,000 distinct CDR3 sequences, roughly 46% appearing once. These TCRs are of unknown antigen specificity. The sample was blood. Receptors originate from a girl aged 5-17 years with multiple sclerosis.

The chain carries TRBV29-1 and TRBJ2-4; 9 bases agree with TRBD1. This CDR3 region has 15 residues. Losses at the gene ends were 1 base for V and 0 bases for J; bases not matched to a gene: 1. Germline lookup yields CDR1 SQVTM and CDR2 ANQGSEA. DNA for the CDR3: TGCAGCGTTGAAGCACAGGGGGCAGCCAAAAACATTCAGTACTTC. This codes for CSVEAQGAAKNIQYF.

The chain has TRBV6-6 and TRBJ2-3, with TRBD2 matching 8 bases. V lost 4 bases to trimming and J lost 1 base; unmatched junction nucleotides: 4. The CDR3 runs 15 residues. From germline, CDR1 is MNHNY and CDR2 SVGAGI (reference sequence). CDR3 sequence reads: CASSSQRERTDTQYF. The CDR3 nucleotides read TGTGCCAGCAGTTCTCAGCGGGAGCGCACAGATACGCAGTATTTT.

This clonotype was picked up one time. This rearrangement joins TRBV12-3 or TRBV12-4 to TRBJ2-6; D perhaps matches TRBD1 (5 bases). This CDR3 has 16 amino acids. Deletions cut 2 bases from V and 4 bases from J, with 12 bases between. DNA of the CDR3: TGTGCCAGCAGTTTATTATCAGGGCCCGGGGCCAACGTCCTGACTTTC. This codes for CASSLLSGPGANVLTF.

CDR3 protein: CASSLTQDMDYGYTF. DNA for the CDR3: TGTGCCAGCAGCTTAACTCAGGATATGGACTATGGCTACACCTTC. The J gene is TRBJ1-2, the V gene TRBV5-4; the D is unclear. V lost 2 bases and J lost 3, with 14 bases in between. The germline CDR1 and CDR2 sequences are SGHNT and YYREEE (reference sequence). The CDR3 runs 15 residues.

This clonotype was detected a few times. The CDR3 nucleotides are TGCGCCTCCTCCCCCCTGGGGGGGCCGGGGAATGAGCAGTTCTTC. It specifies CASSPLGGPGNEQFF. The V gene is TRBV5-1, the J gene TRBJ2-1, with a possible D match to TRBD2 (7 bases). Germline lookup yields CDR1 SGHRS and CDR2 YFSETQ. The CDR3 extends over 15 amino acids. Deletions cut 10 bases from V and 7 bases from J, with 24 bases between. The full variable domain, with the rest looked up from reference TRBV5-1 and TRBJ2-1, is KAGVTQTPRYLIKTRGQQVTLSCSPISGHRSVSWYQQTPGQGLQFLFEYFSETQRNKGNFPGRFSGRQFSNSRSEMNVSTLELGDSALYLCASSPLGGPGNEQFFGPGTRLTVL.

The gene calls are TRBV5-5 and TRBJ2-1; 8 bases line up with TRBD1. The length of the CDR3 is 14 residues. Trimming at V came to 2 bases and at J to 10 bases, leaving 8 bases not matched to a gene. CDR1 SGHKS and CDR2 YYEKEE come from the germline V gene (reference sequence). The DNA for the CDR3 is TGTGCCAGCAGCTTCCCGGGACAGGACCGGGAGCAGTTCTTC. Protein sequence: CASSFPGQDREQFF.

This clonotype showed up just a few times. The V call is TRBV20-1, the J call TRBJ1-2; no firm D call. V gave up 0 bases and J gave up 4 bases, with 6 bases separating them. The CDR3 loop spans 12 amino acids. Germline CDR1 reads DFQATT; CDR2 reads SNEGSKA (reference sequence). CDR3 sequence reads: CSAREQFYGYTF. The CDR3 DNA sequence: TGCAGTGCTAGAGAACAGTTCTATGGCTACACCTTC.

CDR3 coding DNA: TGCAGCGTTGGAACAGGGGACGGGTTGAACACTGAAGCTTTCTTT. This sequence encodes CSVGTGDGLNTEAFF. This chain links TRBV29-1 with TRBJ1-1; 7 bases are a match to TRBD1. The length of the CDR3 is 15 residues. Germline V gene data show CDR1 as SQVTM and CDR2 as ANQGSEA. After removal of 4 bases from V and 0 bases from J, the junction contained 8 bases not matched to a gene.

This chain joins TRBV10-3 and TRBJ2-7; 9 positions agree with TRBD2. The DNA end is more similar to TRBJ2-5, so the J call may be wrong. The CDR3 is 18 amino acids. In germline, CDR1 is ENHRY, CDR2 SYGVKD. Here the CDR3 reads CAISDPAEGAGGPETQYF. CDR3 nucleotides: TGTGCCATCAGTGATCCGGCGGAGGGCGCGGGAGGGCCGGAGACCCAGTACTTC.

This clonotype came up a few times. V and J are TRBV5-6 and TRBJ2-1; tentatively, D is TRBD2 (6 bases). The germline CDR1 and CDR2 sequences are SGHDT and YYEEEE. Trimming removed 0 bases at V and 7 bases at J, with 20 bases between. The length of the CDR3 is 17 residues. CDR3 region: CASSLGAGTPKVNEQFF. The CDR3 DNA reads as TGTGCCAGCAGCTTGGGTGCCGGGACTCCCAAGGTAAATGAGCAGTTCTTC. Full variable domain (rest looked up from reference TRBV5-6 and TRBJ2-1): DAGVTQSPTHLIKTRGQQVTLRCSPKSGHDTVSWYQQALGQGPQFIFQYYEEEERQRGNFPDRFSGHQFPNYSSELNVNALLLGDSALYLCASSLGAGTPKVNEQFFGPGTRLTVL.

This clonotype was counted between two and nine times. The gene calls are TRBV5-1 and TRBJ2-7; D is undetermined. The V gene's germline CDR1 is SGHRS and CDR2 YFSETQ. This CDR3 spans 15 amino acids. Trimming left V 4 bases short and J 2 bases short, with 16 bases between. The CDR3 nucleotides are TGCGCCAGCAGCCGGACGGACGTCTCCCCCTACGAGCAGTACTTC. This sequence encodes CASSRTDVSPYEQYF.

The chain uses TRBV29-1 and TRBJ2-7; D call uncertain. Germline CDR1 and CDR2: SQVTM and ANQGSEA. CDR3 size: 12 residues. V dropped 2 bases and J dropped 4 bases, with 9 bases sitting between them. Here the CDR3 reads CSVENVGYEQYF. CDR3 in DNA: TGCAGCGTTGAAAATGTGGGGTACGAGCAGTACTTC.

The chain recombines TRBV20-1 with TRBJ1-5; D is possibly TRBD1 (6 bases). V dropped 1 base and J dropped 4 bases, with 11 bases sitting between them. From germline, CDR1 is DFQATT and CDR2 SNEGSKA (reference sequence). This CDR3 spans 14 amino acids. CDR3 DNA: TGCAGTGCTAGAGCACCCCAGGGGAATCAGCCCCAGCATTTT. As protein: CSARAPQGNQPQHF.

The V gene is TRBV27, the J gene TRBJ2-7; 14 bases align to TRBD2. CDR1 and CDR2 from the germline V gene are MNHEY and SMNVEV (reference sequence). V trimming: 4 bases; J trimming: 5 bases; junction bases outside the gene matches: 7. This CDR3 region has 16 residues. The CDR3 loop is CASSSGLAGVSNEQYF. The CDR3 coding sequence is TGTGCCAGCAGTTCGGGACTAGCGGGAGTTTCCAACGAGCAGTACTTC.

The J gene is TRBJ1-1, the V gene TRBV6-2 or TRBV6-3; D is unclear. The CDR3 is 12 residues long. The germline V gene has CDR1 MNHEY and CDR2 SVGEGT. V lost 2 bases to trimming and J lost 6 bases, with 7 bases between them. CDR3 bases: TGTGCCAGCAGTTACCGACCCGCTGAAGCTTTCTTT. The encoded protein is CASSYRPAEAFF.

This clonotype came up a few times. The CDR3 protein is CASSGGYAHSNQPQHF. The CDR3 DNA reads TGTGCCAGCAGTGGAGGGTACGCTCATAGCAATCAGCCCCAGCATTTT. The chain recombines TRBV12-3 or TRBV12-4 with TRBJ1-5; D is uncertain. V was pared by 5 bases and J by 0 bases, with 14 bases between. This CDR3 comprises 16 residues.

This clonotype was found a few times. The rearrangement links TRBV7-2 to TRBJ1-2, with D unclear. V lost 6 bases and J 8 bases, leaving 22 bases between the germline ends. This CDR3 spans 15 amino acids. The germline CDR1 and CDR2 sequences are SGHTA and FQGNSA. As DNA, the CDR3 is TGTGCCAGCAGGGACCCCGGAAGGGCATTTTTGGGCTACACCTTC. This encodes CASRDPGRAFLGYTF.

Details on this clonotype: A junction boundary mismatches the germline segment, possibly from a read error. In DNA, the CDR3 is TGTACCAGCAGAGCGGGGTCCTACAATGAGCAGTTCTTC. It is translated as CTSRAGSYNEQFF. This chain links TRBV12-3 or TRBV12-4 with TRBJ2-1, with 7 bases lining up with TRBD2. The CDR3 is 13 amino acids.

The chain employs TRBV29-1 and TRBJ2-3, with D perhaps TRBD1 (6 bases). CDR3 size: 14 residues. CDR1 and CDR2 from the germline V gene are SQVTM and ANQGSEA. DNA of the CDR3: TGCAGTGCTGGACGGGACACAGGCACAGATACGCAGTATTTT. Protein product: CSAGRDTGTDTQYF.

The chain uses TRBV6-5 and TRBJ2-3; perhaps TRBD1 as D (6 bases). With 6 bases removed from V and 1 base from J, the gap between germline ends came to 14 bases. This CDR3 has 15 amino acids. Per the germline V gene, CDR1 is MNHEY and CDR2 is SVGAGI. The CDR3 bases are TGTGCCAGCAGGGCGACAGGCGAGGGCACAGATACGCAGTATTTT. Translation gives CASRATGEGTDTQYF.

Only a few counts were recorded for this clonotype. The rearrangement joins TRBV7-2 to TRBJ2-3; the match to TRBD2 covers 8 bases. V shed 8 bases and J 0 bases; nucleotides not matched to a gene: 7. This CDR3 region has 15 residues. Germline V gives CDR1 SGHTA, CDR2 FQGNSA. Here the CDR3 reads CASARAGVSTDTQYF. The CDR3 bases are TGTGCCAGCGCACGAGCGGGGGTTAGCACAGATACGCAGTATTTT.